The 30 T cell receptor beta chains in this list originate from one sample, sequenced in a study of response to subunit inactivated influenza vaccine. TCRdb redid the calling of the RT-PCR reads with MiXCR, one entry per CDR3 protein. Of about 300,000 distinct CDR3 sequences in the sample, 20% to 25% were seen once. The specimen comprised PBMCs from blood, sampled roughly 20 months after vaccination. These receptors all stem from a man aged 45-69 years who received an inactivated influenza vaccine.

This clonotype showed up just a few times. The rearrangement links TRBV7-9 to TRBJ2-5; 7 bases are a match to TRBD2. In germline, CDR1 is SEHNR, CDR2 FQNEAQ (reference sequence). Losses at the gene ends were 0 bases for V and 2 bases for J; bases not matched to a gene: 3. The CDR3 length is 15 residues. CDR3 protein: CASSLAGTTQETQYF. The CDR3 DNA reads TGTGCCAGCAGCTTAGCCGGGACTACGCAAGAGACCCAGTACTTC.

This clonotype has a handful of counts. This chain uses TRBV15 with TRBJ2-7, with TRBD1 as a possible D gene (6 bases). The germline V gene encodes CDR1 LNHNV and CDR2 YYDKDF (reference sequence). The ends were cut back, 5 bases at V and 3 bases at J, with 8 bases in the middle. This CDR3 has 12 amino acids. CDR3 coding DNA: TGTGCCACCAGCTCACAGGGCTACGAGCAGTACTTC. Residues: CATSSQGYEQYF.

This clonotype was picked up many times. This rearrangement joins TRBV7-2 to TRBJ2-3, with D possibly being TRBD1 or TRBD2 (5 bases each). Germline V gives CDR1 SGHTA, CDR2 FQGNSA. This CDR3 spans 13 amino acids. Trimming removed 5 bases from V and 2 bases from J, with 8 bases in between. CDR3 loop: CASSPGPTDTQYF. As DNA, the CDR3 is TGTGCCAGCAGCCCGGGGCCCACAGATACGCAGTATTTT.

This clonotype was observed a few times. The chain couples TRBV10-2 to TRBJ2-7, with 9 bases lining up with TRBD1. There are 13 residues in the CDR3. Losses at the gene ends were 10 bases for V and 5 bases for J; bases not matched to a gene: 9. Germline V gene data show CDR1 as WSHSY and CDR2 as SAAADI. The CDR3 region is CATGVGTGNEQYF. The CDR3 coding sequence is TGCGCCACCGGGGTAGGGACAGGGAACGAGCAGTACTTC.

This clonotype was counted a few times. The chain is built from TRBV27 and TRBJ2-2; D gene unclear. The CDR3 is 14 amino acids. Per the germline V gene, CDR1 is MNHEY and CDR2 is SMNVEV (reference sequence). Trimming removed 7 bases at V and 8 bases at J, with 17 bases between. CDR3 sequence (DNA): TGTGCCAGCACCGAGCTGTGGGGTGGGGGGGAGCTGTTTTTT. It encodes CASTELWGGGELFF.

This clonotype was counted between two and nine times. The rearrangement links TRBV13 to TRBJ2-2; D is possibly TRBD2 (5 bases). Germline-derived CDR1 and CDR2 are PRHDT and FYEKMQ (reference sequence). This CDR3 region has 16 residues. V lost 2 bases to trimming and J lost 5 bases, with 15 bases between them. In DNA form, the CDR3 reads TGTGCCAGCAGCTTAATGGCAGGAGGTGATACCGGGGAGCTGTTTTTT. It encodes CASSLMAGGDTGELFF.

CDR3 nucleotides: TGTGCCAGCAGTTACGGGGGTCCAACGAACACCGGGGAGCTGTTTTTT. This encodes CASSYGGPTNTGELFF. This chain connects TRBV6-2 or TRBV6-3 to TRBJ2-2; the D call may be TRBD1 or TRBD2 (5 bases each). The CDR3 has 16 residues. CDR1 and CDR2 (germline): MNHEY, SVGEGT. V was cut by 2 bases and J by 0 bases, with 10 bases left in between.

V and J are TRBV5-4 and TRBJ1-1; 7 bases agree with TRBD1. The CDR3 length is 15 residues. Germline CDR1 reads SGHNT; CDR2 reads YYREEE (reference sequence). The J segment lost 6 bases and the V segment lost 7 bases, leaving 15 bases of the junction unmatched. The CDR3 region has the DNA TGTGCCAGCCGCAAGATAGACAGGGATGAGGCTGAAGCTTTCTTT. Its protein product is CASRKIDRDEAEAFF.

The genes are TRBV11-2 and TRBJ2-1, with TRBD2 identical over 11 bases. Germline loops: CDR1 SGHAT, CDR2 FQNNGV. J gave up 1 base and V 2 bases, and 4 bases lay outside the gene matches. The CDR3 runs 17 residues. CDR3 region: CASSLITSGSSYNEQFF. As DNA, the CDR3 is TGTGCCAGCAGCTTAATTACTAGCGGGAGTTCCTACAATGAGCAGTTCTTC.

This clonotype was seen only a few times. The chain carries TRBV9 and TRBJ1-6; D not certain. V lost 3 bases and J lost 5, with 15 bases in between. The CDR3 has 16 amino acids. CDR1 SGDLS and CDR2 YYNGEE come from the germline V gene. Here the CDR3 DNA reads TGTGCCAGCAGCGGACGAGGGCAGGCCGATAATTCACCCCTCCACTTT. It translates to CASSGRGQADNSPLHF.

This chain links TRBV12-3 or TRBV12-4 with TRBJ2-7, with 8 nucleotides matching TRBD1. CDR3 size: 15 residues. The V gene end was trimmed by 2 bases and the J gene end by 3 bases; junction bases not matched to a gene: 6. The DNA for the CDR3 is TGTGCCAGCAGTTTAAGACAGGGGACCAACTACGAGCAGTACTTC. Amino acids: CASSLRQGTNYEQYF.

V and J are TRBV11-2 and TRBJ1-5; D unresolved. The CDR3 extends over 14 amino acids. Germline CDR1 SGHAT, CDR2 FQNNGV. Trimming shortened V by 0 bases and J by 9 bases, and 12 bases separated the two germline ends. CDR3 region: CASSLDPGKGPQHF. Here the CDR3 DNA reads TGTGCCAGCAGCTTAGATCCGGGGAAAGGGCCCCAGCATTTT.

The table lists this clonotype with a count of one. DNA for the CDR3: TGCAGTGCTTTTTGGGGACAAGGGGGACAGGGAAACATTCAGTACTTC. Translation gives CSAFWGQGGQGNIQYF. The chain couples TRBV20-1 to TRBJ2-4, with TRBD1 matching 9 bases. Germline trimming cut 5 bases from V and 6 bases from J; bases unmatched to any gene: 14. The CDR3 runs to 16 residues. CDR1 and CDR2 (germline): DFQATT, SNEGSKA (reference sequence).

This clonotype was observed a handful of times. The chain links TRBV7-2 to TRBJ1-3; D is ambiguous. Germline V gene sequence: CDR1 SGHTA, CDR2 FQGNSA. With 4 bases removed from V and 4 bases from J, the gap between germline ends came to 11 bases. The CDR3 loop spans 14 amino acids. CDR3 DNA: TGTGCCAGCAGCTGGAACACGGTCGGAAACACCATATATTTT. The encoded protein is CASSWNTVGNTIYF.

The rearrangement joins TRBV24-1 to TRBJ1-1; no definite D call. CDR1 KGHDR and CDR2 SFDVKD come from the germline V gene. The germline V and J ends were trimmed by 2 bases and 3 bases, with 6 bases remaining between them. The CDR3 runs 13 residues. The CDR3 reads CATSDWGYTEAFF. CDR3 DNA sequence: TGTGCCACCAGTGATTGGGGATACACTGAAGCTTTCTTT.

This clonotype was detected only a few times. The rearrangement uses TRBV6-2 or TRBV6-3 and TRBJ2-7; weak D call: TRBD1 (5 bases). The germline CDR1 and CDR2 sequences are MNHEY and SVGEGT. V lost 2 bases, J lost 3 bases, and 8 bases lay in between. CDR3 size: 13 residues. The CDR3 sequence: CASSYRGNYEQYF. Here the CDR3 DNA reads TGTGCCAGCAGTTACAGGGGAAACTACGAGCAGTACTTC.

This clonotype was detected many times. CDR3 region: CASSNFAGARTEAFF. The CDR3 nucleotides read TGTGCCAGCAGCAACTTCGCGGGGGCGAGGACTGAAGCTTTCTTT. V is TRBV5-6 and J is TRBJ1-1; the D gene is possibly TRBD1 (6 bases). There are 15 residues in the CDR3. Germline V gene lookup returns CDR1 SGHDT and CDR2 YYEEEE. Trimming stripped 4 bases from V and 5 bases from J, with 18 bases between. The complete variable domain, with remaining parts taken from reference TRBV5-6 and TRBJ1-1, reads DAGVTQSPTHLIKTRGQQVTLRCSPKSGHDTVSWYQQALGQGPQFIFQYYEEEERQRGNFPDRFSGHQFPNYSSELNVNALLLGDSALYLCASSNFAGARTEAFFGQGTRLTVV.

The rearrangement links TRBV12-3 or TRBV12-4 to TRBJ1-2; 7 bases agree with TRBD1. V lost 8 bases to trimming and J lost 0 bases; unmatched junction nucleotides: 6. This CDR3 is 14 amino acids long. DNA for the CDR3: TGTGCCAGCGTGAACAGGGGTTCTAACTATGGCTACACCTTC. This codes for CASVNRGSNYGYTF.

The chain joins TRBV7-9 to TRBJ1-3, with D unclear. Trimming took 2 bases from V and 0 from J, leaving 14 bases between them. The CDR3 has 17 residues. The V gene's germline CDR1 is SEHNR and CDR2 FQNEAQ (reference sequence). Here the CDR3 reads CASSLFGSRSSGNTIYF. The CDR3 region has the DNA TGTGCCAGCAGCTTATTTGGGAGCCGCTCCTCTGGAAACACCATATATTTT.

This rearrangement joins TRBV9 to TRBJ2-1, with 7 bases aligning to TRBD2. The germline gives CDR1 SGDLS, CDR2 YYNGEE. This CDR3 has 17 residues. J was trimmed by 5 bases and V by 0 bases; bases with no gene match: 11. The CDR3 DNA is TGTGCCAGCAGCGTAGAGGAGGGGACTACCCCCCACAATGAGCAGTTCTTC. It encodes CASSVEEGTTPHNEQFF.

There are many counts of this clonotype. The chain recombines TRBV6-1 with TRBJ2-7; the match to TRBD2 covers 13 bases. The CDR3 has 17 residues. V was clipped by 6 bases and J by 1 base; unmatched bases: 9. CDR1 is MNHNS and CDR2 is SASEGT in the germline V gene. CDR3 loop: CASRQLAGGPGSYEQYF. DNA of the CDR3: TGTGCCAGCAGGCAACTAGCGGGAGGGCCCGGTTCCTACGAGCAGTACTTC.

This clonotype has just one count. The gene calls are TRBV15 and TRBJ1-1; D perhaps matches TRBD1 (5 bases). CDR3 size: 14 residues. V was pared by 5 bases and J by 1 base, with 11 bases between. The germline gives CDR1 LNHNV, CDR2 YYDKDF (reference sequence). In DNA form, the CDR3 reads TGTGCCACCAGCGAAGGGACCAGGAACACTGAAGCTTTCTTT. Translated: CATSEGTRNTEAFF.

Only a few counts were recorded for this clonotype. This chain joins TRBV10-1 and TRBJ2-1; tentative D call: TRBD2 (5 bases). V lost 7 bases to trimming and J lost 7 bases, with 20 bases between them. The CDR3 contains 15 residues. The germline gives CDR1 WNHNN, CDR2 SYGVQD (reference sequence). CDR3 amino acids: CASNGGAASWNEQFF. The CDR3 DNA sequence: TGCGCCAGCAACGGAGGAGCGGCATCATGGAATGAGCAGTTCTTC.

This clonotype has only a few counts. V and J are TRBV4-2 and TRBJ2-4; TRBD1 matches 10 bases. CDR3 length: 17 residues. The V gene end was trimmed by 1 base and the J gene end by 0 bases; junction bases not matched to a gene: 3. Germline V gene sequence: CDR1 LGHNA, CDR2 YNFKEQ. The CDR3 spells CASSQVGTGAAKNIQYF. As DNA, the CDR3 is TGTGCCAGCAGCCAAGTGGGGACAGGGGCAGCCAAAAACATTCAGTACTTC.

This CDR3 is CASSLGAQNQPQHF. CDR3 sequence (DNA): TGTGCCAGCAGCTTAGGGGCTCAGAATCAGCCCCAGCATTTT. The chain combines TRBV7-9 with TRBJ1-5; D remains ambiguous. V gave up 1 base and J gave up 4 bases, with 8 bases separating them. CDR1 is SEHNR and CDR2 is FQNEAQ in the germline V gene (reference sequence). CDR3 length equals 14 residues.

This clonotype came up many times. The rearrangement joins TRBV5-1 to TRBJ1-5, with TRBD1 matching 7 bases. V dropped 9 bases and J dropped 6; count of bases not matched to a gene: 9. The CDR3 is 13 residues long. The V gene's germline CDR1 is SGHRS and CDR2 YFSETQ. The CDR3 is CAINRGRGQPQHF. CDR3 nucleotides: TGCGCCATCAACAGGGGAAGAGGTCAGCCCCAGCATTTT. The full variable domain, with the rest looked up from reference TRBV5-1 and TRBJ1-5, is KAGVTQTPRYLIKTRGQQVTLSCSPISGHRSVSWYQQTPGQGLQFLFEYFSETQRNKGNFPGRFSGRQFSNSRSEMNVSTLELGDSALYLCAINRGRGQPQHFGDGTRLSIL.

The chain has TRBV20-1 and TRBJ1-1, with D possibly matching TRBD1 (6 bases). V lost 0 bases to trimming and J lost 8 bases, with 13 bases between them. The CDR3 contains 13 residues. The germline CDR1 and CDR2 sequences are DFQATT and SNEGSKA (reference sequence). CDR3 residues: CSARDPRRGEAFF. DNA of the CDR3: TGCAGTGCTAGAGATCCCCGGAGGGGGGAAGCTTTCTTT.

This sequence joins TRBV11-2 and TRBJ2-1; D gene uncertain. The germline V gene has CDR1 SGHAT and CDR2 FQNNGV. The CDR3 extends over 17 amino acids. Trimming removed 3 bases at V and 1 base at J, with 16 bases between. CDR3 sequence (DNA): TGTGCCAGCAGCTTGGGCGTGCGTCGGAGTTCCTACAATGAGCAGTTCTTC. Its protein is CASSLGVRRSSYNEQFF.

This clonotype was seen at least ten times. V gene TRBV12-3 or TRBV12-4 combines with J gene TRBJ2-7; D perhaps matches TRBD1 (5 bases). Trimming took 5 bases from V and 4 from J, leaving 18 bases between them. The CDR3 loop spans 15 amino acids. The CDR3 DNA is TGTGCCAGCAGTCCTTCACGCAGGGCTATATACGAGCAGTACTTC. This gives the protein CASSPSRRAIYEQYF.

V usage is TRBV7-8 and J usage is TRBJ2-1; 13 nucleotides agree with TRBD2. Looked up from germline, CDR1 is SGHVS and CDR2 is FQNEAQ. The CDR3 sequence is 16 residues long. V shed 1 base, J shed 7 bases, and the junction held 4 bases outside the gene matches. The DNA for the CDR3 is TGTGCCAGCAGCTTAGGTGGACTAGCGGGGGTTAATGAGCAGTTCTTC. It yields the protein CASSLGGLAGVNEQFF. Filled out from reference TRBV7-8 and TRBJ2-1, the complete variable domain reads GAGVSQSPRYKVAKRGQDVALRCDPISGHVSLFWYQQALGQGPEFLTYFQNEAQLDKSGLPSDRFFAERPEGSVSTLKIQRTQQEDSAVYLCASSLGGLAGVNEQFFGPGTRLTVL.